This is a list of T cell receptor beta chains from one sample in a study of blood T cell repertoires in COVID-19. The data were produced by immunoSEQ multiplex PCR, yet TCRdb's version contains in-frame clones alone and is incomplete. The sample shows some 670,000 clones, 75% to 90% of them seen only once. The sequenced sample was peripheral blood. The source of these receptors is a woman under 30 with acute or convalescent COVID-19. CDR3s include the opening cysteine and the closing phenylalanine or tryptophan. A D gene is named only where the DNA matches it firmly. Some rows mark clone size as missing; the rest say once, few, many or name a class of expanded clone.

clone size	CDR3 length	J gene	D gene	V gene	CDR3 DNA	CDR3 protein
NA	14	TRBJ1-4	NA	TRBV15	TGTGCCACCAGCAGAGCCGGACAGCCTGAAAAACTGTTTTTT	CATSRAGQPEKLFF
NA	19	TRBJ2-3	NA	TRBV28	TGTGCCAGCAGTTTAGAAGTATCGGACACCTCAGACGTAACAGATACGCAGTATTTT	CASSLEVSDTSDVTDTQYF
NA	15	TRBJ2-7	NA	TRBV5-4	TGTGCCAGCAGCATAGACAGTTCCCTGTACTACGAGCAGTACTTC	CASSIDSSLYYEQYF
NA	12	TRBJ1-5	NA	TRBV19	TGTGCCAGTAGTTCTGTTTCTCAGCCCCAGCATTTT	CASSSVSQPQHF
NA	16	TRBJ1-1	TRBD1	TRBV7-2	TGTGCCAGCAGCCGGGGACAGGGGGCCCCGGGCACTGAAGCTTTCTTT	CASSRGQGAPGTEAFF
NA	17	TRBJ2-6	NA	TRBV28	TGTGCCACCAGGGGGGGGATTTTCCTTTCTGGGGCCAACGTCCTGACTTTC	CATRGGIFLSGANVLTF
NA	12	TRBJ1-1	NA	TRBV6-5	TGTGCCAGCAGTCCCCGTGGGGGGGAAGCTTTCTTT	CASSPRGGEAFF
NA	12	TRBJ1-2	TRBD1	TRBV29-1	TGCAGCGTTCAGGGGGAGACTCATGGCTACACCTTC	CSVQGETHGYTF
NA	14	TRBJ1-2	TRBD1	TRBV29-1	TGCAGCGTCCCGGGACAGGGGGGGGTCTATGGCTACACCTTC	CSVPGQGGVYGYTF
NA	13	TRBJ1-5	NA	TRBV6-5	TGTGCCAGCAGTTCAGGACACAATCAGCCCCAGCATTTT	CASSSGHNQPQHF
NA	17	TRBJ1-1	TRBD1	TRBV14	TGTGCCAGCAGCTACCAGCCGGGACAGGGGGCGGTATATGAAGCTTTCTTT	CASSYQPGQGAVYEAFF
NA	12	TRBJ2-1	NA	TRBV9	TGTGCCAGCAGCGTGGAGCGTGGGGAGCAGTTCTTC	CASSVERGEQFF
NA	15	TRBJ1-1	NA	TRBV1	TGCACCAGCAGCCGTTTCGTGACAGAGAACACTGAAGCTTTCTTT	CTSSRFVTENTEAFF
once	18	TRBJ1-2	TRBD1	TRBV7-8	TGTGCCAGCAGTCCCGGGCGGCCACCAGGGGGCAGGTGGTATGGCTACACCTTC	CASSPGRPPGGRWYGYTF
few	15	TRBJ2-3	TRBD2	TRBV7-2	TGTGCCAGCAGCTTGCGGGCGGGGGATACAGATACGCAGTATTTT	CASSLRAGDTDTQYF
NA	15	TRBJ1-6	NA	TRBV7-8	TGTGCCAGCAGCTTAGTGGGGGGTGCTGGGTCACCCCTCCACTTT	CASSLVGGAGSPLHF
NA	14	TRBJ1-3	NA	TRBV5-6	TGTGCCAGCGGCAGACTTGTCTCTGGAAACACCATATATTTT	CASGRLVSGNTIYF
NA	13	TRBJ2-3	NA	TRBV6-4	TGTGCCAGCAGTGCGACTGTTACAGATACGCAGTATTTT	CASSATVTDTQYF
NA	15	TRBJ2-7	TRBD2	TRBV5-6	TGTGCCAGCAGCCCTAGCGGGAGGAAGACCTACGAGCAGTACTTC	CASSPSGRKTYEQYF
NA	13	TRBJ1-5	NA	TRBV11-1	TGTGCCAGCAGCTTAACAGGGAGTCAGCCCCAGCATTTT	CASSLTGSQPQHF
NA	15	TRBJ2-3	TRBD1	TRBV11-2	TGTGCCAGCAGCTTCGGAACAGGGGTCACAGATACGCAGTATTTT	CASSFGTGVTDTQYF
NA	14	TRBJ1-2	TRBD1	TRBV7-6	TGTGCCAGCAGCGCAGGGGGGTGGGACTATGGCTACACCTTC	CASSAGGWDYGYTF
NA	16	TRBJ1-1	NA	TRBV4-1	TGCGCCAGCAGCCAAGCAACTGGGGCGTCGGGCACTGAAGCTTTCTTT	CASSQATGASGTEAFF
NA	14	TRBJ2-7	NA	TRBV27	TGTGCCAGCAGTTTTCTTGGGGGCCAAGACGAGCAGTACTTC	CASSFLGGQDEQYF